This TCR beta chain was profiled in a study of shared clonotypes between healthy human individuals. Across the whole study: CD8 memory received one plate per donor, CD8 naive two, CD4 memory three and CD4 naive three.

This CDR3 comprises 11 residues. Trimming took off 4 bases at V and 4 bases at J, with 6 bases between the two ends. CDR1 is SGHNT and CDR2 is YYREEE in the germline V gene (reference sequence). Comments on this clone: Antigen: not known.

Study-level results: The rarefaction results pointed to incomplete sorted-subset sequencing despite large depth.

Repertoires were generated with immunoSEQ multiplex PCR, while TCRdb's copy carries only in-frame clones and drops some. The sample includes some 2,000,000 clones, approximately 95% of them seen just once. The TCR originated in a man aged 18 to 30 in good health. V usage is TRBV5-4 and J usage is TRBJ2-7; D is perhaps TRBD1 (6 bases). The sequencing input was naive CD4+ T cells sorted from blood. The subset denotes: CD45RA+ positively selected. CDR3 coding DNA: TGTGCCAGCAGCGACAGGTACGAGCAGTACTTC. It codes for CASSDRYEQYF. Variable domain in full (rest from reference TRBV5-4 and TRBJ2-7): ETGVTQSPTHLIKTRGQQVTLRCSSQSGHNTVSWYQQALGQGPQFIFQYYREEENGRGNFPPRFSGLQFPNYSSELNVNALELDDSALYLCASSDRYEQYFGPGTRLTVT.